These 18 T cell receptor beta chains originate from one sample sequenced in a study of cytomegalovirus exposure and HLA in healthy donors. Primers included in the PCR were 60 Vbeta and 13 Jbeta primers. The table came from immunoSEQ multiplex PCR; TCRdb's copy has only in-frame clones and leaves some out. The sample carries 200,000 to 250,000 clones, roughly 82% recorded once. The sample was PBMCs. Receptor source: a middle-aged woman in good health and CMV-seropositive.

V usage is TRBV6-4 and J usage is TRBJ2-1; 10 bases are shared with TRBD1. After removal of 6 bases from V and 5 bases from J, the junction contained 4 bases not matched to a gene. The germline CDR1 and CDR2 sequences are MRHNA and SNTAGT. CDR3 length equals 14 residues. CDR3 residues: CASSAGQGHNEQFF. CDR3 coding DNA: TGTGCCAGCAGCGCGGGACAGGGGCACAATGAGCAGTTCTTC.

The DNA for the CDR3 is TGCGCCAGCAGCCAAACAGGGGACAGGGGTTGGGACGAGCAGTACTTC. Translation gives CASSQTGDRGWDEQYF. V and J are TRBV4-3 and TRBJ2-7, with TRBD1 matching over 10 bases. The length of the CDR3 is 16 residues. J was trimmed by 5 bases and V by 2 bases; bases with no gene match: 9. CDR1 LGHNA and CDR2 YSLEER come from the germline V gene.

This chain connects TRBV5-5 to TRBJ2-5; 7 bases line up with TRBD1. The CDR3 totals 14 residues. CDR1 and CDR2 (germline): SGHKS, YYEKEE (reference sequence). The J segment lost 5 bases and the V segment lost 4 bases, leaving 8 bases of the junction unmatched. The CDR3 region has the DNA TGTGCCAGCAGCCAGAAGGGGGCAGGCGAGACCCAGTACTTC. It translates to CASSQKGAGETQYF.

This chain joins TRBV5-1 and TRBJ2-7; tentatively, D is TRBD1 (5 bases). The germline V and J ends were trimmed by 3 bases and 3 bases, with 10 bases remaining between them. The CDR3 contains 13 residues. Per germline, CDR1 SGHRS and CDR2 YFSETQ. The CDR3 coding sequence is TGCGCCAGCAGCTCCACGCAGGGCTACGAGCAGTACTTC. Its translation is CASSSTQGYEQYF.

CDR3 sequence (DNA): TGTGCCAGTAGCATCACAGGGGGCCCCGATGAAAAACTGTTTTTT. Its protein product is CASSITGGPDEKLFF. The chain recombines TRBV19 with TRBJ1-4; TRBD1 aligns across 9 bases. V shed 6 bases, J shed 6 bases, and the junction held 8 bases outside the gene matches. The CDR3 length is 15 residues. Per germline, CDR1 LNHDA and CDR2 SQIVND (reference sequence).

The V call is TRBV4-2, the J call TRBJ1-5; TRBD1 is a possible D gene (6 bases). This CDR3 has 15 residues. Between the trimmed V and J ends, which lost 2 bases and 6 bases, there was a span of 14 bases. The V gene's germline CDR1 is LGHNA and CDR2 YNFKEQ. The CDR3 here is CASSQLTQGGQPQHF. The DNA of the CDR3 is TGTGCCAGCAGCCAATTGACTCAAGGGGGTCAGCCCCAGCATTTT.

This chain joins TRBV19 and TRBJ1-1; D remains ambiguous. Germline V gene sequence: CDR1 LNHDA, CDR2 SQIVND (reference sequence). Trimming removed 8 bases at V and 0 bases at J, with 4 bases between. The CDR3 covers 11 residues. This chain's CDR3 is CASSLNTEAFF. The CDR3 DNA reads as TGTGCCAGTTCATTGAACACTGAAGCTTTCTTT.

The chain joins TRBV29-1 to TRBJ2-4, with D maybe TRBD2 (7 bases). Germline CDR1 SQVTM, CDR2 ANQGSEA. V lost 4 bases, J lost 8 bases, and 21 bases lay in between. This CDR3 comprises 15 residues. The CDR3 DNA reads as TGCAGCGTTGGTGGGGGGCGGGGGTTAGGGGACATTCAGTACTTC. Translation gives CSVGGGRGLGDIQYF.

The chain's CDR3 is CASSLESTGVMDGYTF. The CDR3 DNA sequence: TGTGCCAGCAGCTTAGAGAGCACAGGGGTGATGGATGGCTACACCTTC. The rearrangement joins TRBV7-2 to TRBJ1-2, with 7 nucleotides matching TRBD1. Trimming took 1 base from V and 6 from J; bases not matched to a gene: 11. This CDR3 spans 16 amino acids. Germline CDR1 and CDR2: SGHTA and FQGNSA.

J is TRBJ2-3 and V is TRBV5-1, with TRBD1 matching 7 bases. CDR1 SGHRS and CDR2 YFSETQ come from the germline V gene. The CDR3 runs to 17 residues. Unmatched junction bases numbered 11, after V lost 4 bases and J lost 0 bases. For the CDR3, the DNA is TGCGCCAGCAGCCCCGAGACAGGGCAAACTAGCACAGATACGCAGTATTTT. This codes for CASSPETGQTSTDTQYF.

This clone was picked up one time. The rearrangement joins TRBV4-2 to TRBJ2-1; 7 positions match TRBD2. Germline V gene data show CDR1 as LGHNA and CDR2 as YNFKEQ. V lost 3 bases, J lost 2 bases, and 7 bases stayed unmatched. The CDR3 covers 16 residues. CDR3 nucleotides: TGTGCCAGCAGCCAGACGGGAGCGGGGCCCTACAATGAGCAGTTCTTC. Protein sequence: CASSQTGAGPYNEQFF.

The chain links TRBV29-1 to TRBJ1-1, with D unresolved. This CDR3 is 15 amino acids long. The germline gives CDR1 SQVTM, CDR2 ANQGSEA. V dropped 1 base and J dropped 0 bases, with 12 bases sitting between them. The CDR3 DNA is TGCAGCGTTGAAGGCAGAGGGCAGGTGAACACTGAAGCTTTCTTT. Translated: CSVEGRGQVNTEAFF. Full variable domain (missing parts from reference TRBV29-1 and TRBJ1-1): SAVISQKPSRDICQRGTSLTIQCQVDSQVTMMFWYRQQPGQSLTLIATANQGSEATYESGFVIDKFPISRPNLTFSTLTVSNMSPEDSSIYLCSVEGRGQVNTEAFFGQGTRLTVV.

V is TRBV7-2 and J is TRBJ2-7; 13 bases align to TRBD2. The J segment lost 0 bases and the V segment lost 5 bases, leaving 10 bases of the junction unmatched. Germline V gene lookup returns CDR1 SGHTA and CDR2 FQGNSA. The CDR3 runs 18 residues. The CDR3 nucleotides read TGTGCCAGCAGCCCCGCCTACGGGACTAGCGGGAACTCCTACGAGCAGTACTTC. Translated, it gives CASSPAYGTSGNSYEQYF.

The genes are TRBV6-6 and TRBJ1-2, with D maybe TRBD1 (6 bases). There are 15 residues in the CDR3. The germline V gene encodes CDR1 MNHNY and CDR2 SVGAGI (reference sequence). V was clipped by 2 bases and J by 8 bases, with 18 bases between them. CDR3 in amino acids: CASSYGGQGKEGYTF. CDR3 nucleotide sequence: TGTGCCAGCAGTTACGGCGGGCAGGGGAAAGAGGGCTACACCTTC.

The chain combines TRBV4-3 with TRBJ2-5, with D perhaps TRBD2 (6 bases). Trimming stripped 3 bases from V and 2 bases from J, with 19 bases between. The germline V gene encodes CDR1 LGHNA and CDR2 YSLEER. CDR3 length: 17 residues. The CDR3 DNA reads TGCGCCAGCAGCCAGGCTGCGGGACGGTCAGGACAAGAGACCCAGTACTTC. Protein sequence: CASSQAAGRSGQETQYF.

This sequence joins TRBV5-1 and TRBJ2-7; 7 positions agree with TRBD1. This CDR3 is 15 amino acids long. The V gene end was trimmed by 3 bases and the J gene end by 7 bases; junction bases not matched to a gene: 13. The germline gives CDR1 SGHRS, CDR2 YFSETQ. CDR3 sequence reads: CASSSDRAGGEEQYF. The CDR3 DNA reads as TGCGCCAGCAGCTCTGACAGGGCAGGGGGAGAAGAGCAGTACTTC.

The chain couples TRBV30 to TRBJ2-7; D not certain. The CDR3 is 15 residues long. Trimming shortened V by 0 bases and J by 3 bases, and 15 bases separated the two germline ends. Per germline, CDR1 GTSNPN and CDR2 SVGIG (reference sequence). The CDR3 coding sequence is TGTGCCTGGAGTGTCAGACCGCCTAGGAACTACGAGCAGTACTTC. Translation gives CAWSVRPPRNYEQYF.

The chain combines TRBV11-2 with TRBJ2-1; 9 bases match TRBD2. The CDR3 sequence is 16 residues long. With 3 bases clipped from V and 9 bases from J, the junction kept 12 bases outside the gene matches. The V gene's germline CDR1 is SGHAT and CDR2 FQNNGV. DNA of the CDR3: TGTGCCAGCAGCTTCTCGAGTAGCGGGGGATATATTGAGCAGTTCTTC. It translates to CASSFSSSGGYIEQFF.